The sequence of this TCR beta chain was determined in a study of siplizumab effects on memory and regulatory T cells. Findings and limits, study-wide: Naive T cells apparently outstripped memory cells in diversity and seemed major alloresponse contributors.

The study assayed some 110,000 TCR templates per sample. Profiled with immunoSEQ multiplex PCR; TCRdb holds only in-frame clones, not every one. The top ten hold approximately 0.17% of the sample, which has about 120,000 clones, just under 95% seen once. This CDR3 comprises 18 residues. V shed 2 bases and J shed 2 bases, with 19 bases lying between them. Per the germline V gene, CDR1 is ENHRY and CDR2 is SYGVKD. As concerns this clone: Its antigen is unknown.

V and J are TRBV10-3 and TRBJ1-5; tentatively, D is TRBD1 (6 bases). This receptor was taken from a human donor in good health. The sample taken for sequencing was non-Treg CD4+ T cells sorted from blood. CDR3: CAISEGGRVGPRNQPQHF. The CDR3 bases are TGTGCCATCAGTGAGGGGGGCAGGGTCGGGCCTCGCAATCAGCCCCAGCATTTT.